One TCR beta chain is described in this entry. What antigen it recognizes has not been identified. Qualities for individual bases were not recorded, and no much larger clone is one base off. Using the deep immunoSEQ assay, TCR CDR3 regions were amplified from genomic DNA by multiplex PCR. Extracted genomic DNA from each cell subset was spread evenly across all wells of several immunoSEQ 96-well plates, with each plate serving as a replicate. For sorted subsets, approximately 200 ng of genomic DNA, equivalent to around 31,000 T cell genomes, went into each replicate PCR. Purified libraries were measured with a Qubit 3.0 fluorometer, size-checked on a Bioanalyzer 2100, and measured again with the KAPA Library Quantification kit. Each immunoSEQ 96-well plate was sequenced on its own single-read 150-cycle Illumina NextSeq 550 flow cell. The published analysis was carried out like this. The immunoSEQ output contained only junctional sequences without quality scores, so filtering could not match that applied to full-length reads. To assign V/J genes and CDR3, sequences were annotated using PyIR, a Python wrapper for IgBLAST v1.9, with IMGT germline references. Reads with weak V/J assignments (E-value above 1e-6), missing CDR3, stop codons, out-of-frame junctions, or ambiguous translated residues were removed. V3J clonotypes were defined by identical inferred V gene, J gene, and CDR3 amino acid sequence. The percentage overlap between two repertoires was calculated by dividing the number of shared unique clonotypes by the size of the smaller repertoire. RTK rarefaction, the Chao1 estimator, and Recon v2.1 estimates of unobserved clonotypes were used to assess repertoire richness. For all TCRbeta clonotypes obtained by the gDNA method from four donors, generation probabilities were computed with OLGA. The table was pulled from immuneACCESS by TCRdb, which kept in-frame rearrangements only. Such tables lose some clones; where checked, under half of the loss comes from unresolved V genes, and the rest has no known cause. That table is the source of V, J and clone size, and D and trimming were worked out from the DNA. The sample records approximately 530,000 clones, roughly 95% of which are singletons. About 0.06% of the sample is in the top ten clones.

The donors were healthy, HIV-negative adults who had no recently reported acute infections or vaccinations. Every donor was a Caucasian adult residing in Nashville, Tennessee, USA. CD4+ T cells were enriched through magnetic negative selection, after which naive cells were positively selected on CD45RA and the remaining negative fraction served as the memory subset. After blood collection by leukapheresis, PBMCs were isolated using Ficoll-Histopaque density gradient centrifugation and then cryopreserved in the vapor phase of liquid nitrogen. Analytical flow cytometry was used to check the purity and quantity of every magnetically sorted T cell population. Genomic DNA was isolated from every sorted fraction and measured by UV absorbance on a Nanodrop 2000c. These data come from a study of shared clonotypes between healthy human individuals (dated by TCRdb to the early 2020s). Notes on the research overall: The cohort comprised a couple of women and three men aged 18 to 49 years. Different laboratories and diverse techniques were used to prepare libraries and sequence TCR repertoires, to increase sequencing depth and limit assay-specific biases. Each donor's leukapheresis produced roughly between roughly 0.85 and 10 billion PBMCs. The study deeply sequenced blood TCR repertoires of five healthy adults to estimate repertoire size and the extent of clonotype sharing between individuals. Per donor, three plates each were used for CD4 naive and CD4 memory, two for CD8 naive, and one for CD8 memory.

Paper-wide results and their limitations: Across a handful of donors, approximately 5% of naive CD4, around 3.5% of naive CD8, 2.3% of memory CD4, and under 0.45% of memory CD8 clonotypes were shared. Because the study included only a small number of donors, the genetic and exposure-history diversity represented was limited. Clonotypes shared by all four sorted-subset donors showed higher generation probabilities than non-shared clonotypes. Larger estimated clonotype richness was generally found for naive subsets than for memory subsets. Only blood was sampled, and tissue TCR repertoires likely differ from those in blood. Rarefaction of sorted-subset datasets indicated incomplete sequencing despite the large sequencing depth. Based on pairwise subsampling, the degree of clonotype sharing among donors was expected to be affected by sequencing depth.

Between the V and J ends, shortened by 3 bases and 4 bases respectively, the junction contains 8 bases. From the cysteine up to the phenylalanine, the CDR3 has a length of 13 residues. The CDR3 DNA has 39 bases and is translated from base 1. The germline V gene provides CDR1 MDHEN and CDR2 SYDVKM. The TCR originated in a woman under 40 in good health. Recombination joined TRBV28 with TRBJ2-3, with TRBD1 tentatively as D gene (5 bases match). Sequencing input: naive CD4+ T cells sorted from blood. The label giving this sample's cell subset or site can be read as: CD45RA+ positively selected. The CDR3 protein sequence reads: CASSFQGADTQYF. The DNA sequence follows: TGTGCCAGCAGTTTTCAGGGCGCAGATACGCAGTATTTT.